The next 2 T cell receptor beta chains were all read from a single sample in a study of cytomegalovirus exposure and HLA in healthy donors. The primer mix had 60 Vbeta and 13 Jbeta primers. Repertoires were generated with immunoSEQ multiplex PCR, while TCRdb's copy carries only in-frame clones and drops some. The profile shows over 150,000 clones, nearly 80% of them singletons. Specimen: PBMCs. These receptors all stem from a man between 18 and 35 years old in good health and CMV-seropositive.

V is TRBV5-1 and J is TRBJ2-2; 10 bases map to TRBD1. There are 15 residues in the CDR3. The J segment lost 5 bases and the V segment lost 4 bases, leaving 5 bases of the junction unmatched. Germline CDR1 reads SGHRS; CDR2 reads YFSETQ. Here the CDR3 reads CASSRGQGSTGELFF. In DNA, the CDR3 is TGCGCCAGCAGCCGGGGACAGGGGTCGACCGGGGAGCTGTTTTTT.

The chain couples TRBV9 to TRBJ1-2; D gene unclear. The CDR3 spans 15 residues. Trimming took 5 bases from V and 1 from J, leaving 15 bases between them. Per germline, CDR1 SGDLS and CDR2 YYNGEE. CDR3 region: CASSPTERRNYGYTF. In nucleotides, the CDR3 is TGTGCCAGCAGTCCAACAGAACGACGTAACTATGGCTACACCTTC. Supplemented by reference TRBV9 and TRBJ1-2, the full variable domain reads DSGVTQTPKHLITATGQRVTLRCSPRSGDLSVYWYQQSLDQGLQFLIQYYNGEERAKGNILERFSAQQFPDLHSELNLSSLELGDSALYFCASSPTERRNYGYTFGSGTRLTVV.